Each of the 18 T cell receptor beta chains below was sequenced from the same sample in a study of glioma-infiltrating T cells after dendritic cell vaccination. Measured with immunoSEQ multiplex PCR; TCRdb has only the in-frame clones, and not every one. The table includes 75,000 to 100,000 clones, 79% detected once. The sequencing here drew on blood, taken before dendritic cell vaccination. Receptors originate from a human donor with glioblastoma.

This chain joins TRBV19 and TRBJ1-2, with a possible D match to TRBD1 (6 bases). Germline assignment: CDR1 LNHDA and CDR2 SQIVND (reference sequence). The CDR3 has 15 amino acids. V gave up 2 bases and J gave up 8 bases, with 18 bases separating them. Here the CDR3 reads CASSIKQRGSYGYTF. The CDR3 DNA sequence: TGTGCCAGTAGTATAAAACAAAGGGGGTCGTACGGCTACACCTTC.

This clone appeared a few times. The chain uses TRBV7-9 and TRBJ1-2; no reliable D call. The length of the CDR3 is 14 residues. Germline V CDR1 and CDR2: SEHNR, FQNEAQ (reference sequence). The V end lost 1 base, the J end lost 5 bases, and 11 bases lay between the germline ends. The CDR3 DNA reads TGTGCCAGCAGCTTAGATTCGGTTCGGTATGGCTACACCTTC. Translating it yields CASSLDSVRYGYTF.

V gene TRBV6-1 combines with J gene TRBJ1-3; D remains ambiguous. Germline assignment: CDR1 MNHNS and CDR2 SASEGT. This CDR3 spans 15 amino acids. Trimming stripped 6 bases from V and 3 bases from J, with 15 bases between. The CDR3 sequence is CASRGVNLGGNTIYF. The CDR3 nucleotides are TGTGCCAGCAGGGGAGTGAATTTGGGTGGAAACACCATATATTTT.

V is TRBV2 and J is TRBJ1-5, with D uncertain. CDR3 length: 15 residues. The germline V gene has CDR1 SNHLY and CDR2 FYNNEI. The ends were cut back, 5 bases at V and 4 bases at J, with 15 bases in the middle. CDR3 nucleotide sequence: TGTGCCAGCAGTCTTGACGGGGAAGGGAATCAGCCCCAGCATTTT. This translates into CASSLDGEGNQPQHF.

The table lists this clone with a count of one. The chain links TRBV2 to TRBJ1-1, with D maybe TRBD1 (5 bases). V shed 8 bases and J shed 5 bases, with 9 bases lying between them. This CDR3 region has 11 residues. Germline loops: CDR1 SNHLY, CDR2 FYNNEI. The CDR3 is CASQGRTEAFF. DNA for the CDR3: TGTGCCAGCCAGGGCAGGACTGAAGCTTTCTTT.

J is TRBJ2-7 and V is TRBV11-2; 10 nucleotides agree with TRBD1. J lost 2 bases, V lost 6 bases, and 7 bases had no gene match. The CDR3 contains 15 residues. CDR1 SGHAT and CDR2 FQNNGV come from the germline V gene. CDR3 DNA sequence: TGTGCCAGCAGTTCCGGGACAGGGGCTACCTACGAGCAGTACTTC. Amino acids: CASSSGTGATYEQYF.

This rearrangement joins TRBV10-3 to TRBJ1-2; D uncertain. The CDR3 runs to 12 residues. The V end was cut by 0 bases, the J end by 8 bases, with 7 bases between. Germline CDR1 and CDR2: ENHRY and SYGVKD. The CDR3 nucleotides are TGTGCCATCAGTGAGTCAGAGGAGGGCTACACCTTC. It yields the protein CAISESEEGYTF.

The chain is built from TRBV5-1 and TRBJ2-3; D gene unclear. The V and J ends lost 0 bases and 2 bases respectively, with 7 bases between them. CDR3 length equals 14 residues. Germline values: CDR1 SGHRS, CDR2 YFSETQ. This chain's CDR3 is CASSLAYFTDTQYF. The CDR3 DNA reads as TGCGCCAGCAGCTTGGCCTACTTCACAGATACGCAGTATTTT.

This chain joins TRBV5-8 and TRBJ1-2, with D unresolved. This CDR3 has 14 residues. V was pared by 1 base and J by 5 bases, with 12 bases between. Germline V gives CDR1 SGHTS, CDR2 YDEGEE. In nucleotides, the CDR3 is TGTGCCAGCAGCTTGTATTTGGGAGGGTATGGCTACACCTTC. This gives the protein CASSLYLGGYGYTF.

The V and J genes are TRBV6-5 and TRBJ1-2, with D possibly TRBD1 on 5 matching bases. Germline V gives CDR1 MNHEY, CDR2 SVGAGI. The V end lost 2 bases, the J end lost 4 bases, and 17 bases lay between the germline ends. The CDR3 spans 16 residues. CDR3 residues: CASSYSREGGGYGYTF. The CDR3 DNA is TGTGCCAGCAGTTACAGCAGGGAGGGAGGTGGCTATGGCTACACCTTC.

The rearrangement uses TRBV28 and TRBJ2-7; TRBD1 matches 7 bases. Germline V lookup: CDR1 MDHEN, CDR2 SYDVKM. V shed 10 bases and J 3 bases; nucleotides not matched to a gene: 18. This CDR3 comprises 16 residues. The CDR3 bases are TGTGCCAACCATGACAGGGACCAACGAACCCTCTACGAGCAGTACTTC. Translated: CANHDRDQRTLYEQYF.

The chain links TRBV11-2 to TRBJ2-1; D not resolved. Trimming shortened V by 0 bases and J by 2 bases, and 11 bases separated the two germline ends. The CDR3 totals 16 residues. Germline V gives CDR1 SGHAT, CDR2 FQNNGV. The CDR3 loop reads CASSLEFTGAYNEQFF. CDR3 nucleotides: TGTGCCAGCAGCTTAGAATTCACTGGAGCCTACAATGAGCAGTTCTTC.

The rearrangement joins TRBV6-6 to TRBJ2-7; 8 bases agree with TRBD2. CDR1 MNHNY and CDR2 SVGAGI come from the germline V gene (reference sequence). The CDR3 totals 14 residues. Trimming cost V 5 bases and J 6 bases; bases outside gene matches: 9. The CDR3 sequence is CASSTLSGSVEQYF. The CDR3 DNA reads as TGTGCCAGCAGTACTCTCAGCGGGAGCGTCGAGCAGTACTTC.

CDR3 nucleotide sequence: TGTGCCAGCAGTTCAAGCGGGATCACGTTCTCCTACGAGCAGTACTTC. It codes for CASSSSGITFSYEQYF. V usage is TRBV28 and J usage is TRBJ2-7; 7 nucleotides agree with TRBD2. The V gene's germline CDR1 is MDHEN and CDR2 SYDVKM. CDR3 length equals 16 residues. Trimming removed 4 bases from V and 0 bases from J; junction bases left unmatched: 9. Looking up the rest from reference TRBV28 and TRBJ2-7 gives the full variable domain: DVKVTQSSRYLVKRTGEKVFLECVQDMDHENMFWYRQDPGLGLRLIYFSYDVKMKEKGDIPEGYSVSREKKERFSLILESASTNQTSMYLCASSSSGITFSYEQYFGPGTRLTVT.

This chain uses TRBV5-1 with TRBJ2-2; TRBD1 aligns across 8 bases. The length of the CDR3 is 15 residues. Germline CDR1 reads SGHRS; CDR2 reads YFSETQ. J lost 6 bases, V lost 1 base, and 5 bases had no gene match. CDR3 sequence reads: CASSLNTGGSGELFF. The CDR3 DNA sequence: TGCGCCAGCAGCTTGAACACAGGGGGGTCCGGGGAGCTGTTTTTT.

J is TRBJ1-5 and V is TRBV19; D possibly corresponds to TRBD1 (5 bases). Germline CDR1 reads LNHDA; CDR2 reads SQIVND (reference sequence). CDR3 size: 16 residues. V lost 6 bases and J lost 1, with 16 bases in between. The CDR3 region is CASSSDRTGSNQPQHF. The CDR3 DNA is TGTGCCAGTAGCTCAGACCGAACAGGAAGCAATCAGCCCCAGCATTTT.

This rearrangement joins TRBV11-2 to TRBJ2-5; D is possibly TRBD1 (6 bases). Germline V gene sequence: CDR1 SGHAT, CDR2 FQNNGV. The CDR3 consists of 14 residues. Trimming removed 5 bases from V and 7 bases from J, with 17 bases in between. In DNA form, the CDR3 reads TGTGCCAGCAGCCTCCTGGGGGCCCCGGGGACCCAGTACTTC. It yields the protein CASSLLGAPGTQYF.

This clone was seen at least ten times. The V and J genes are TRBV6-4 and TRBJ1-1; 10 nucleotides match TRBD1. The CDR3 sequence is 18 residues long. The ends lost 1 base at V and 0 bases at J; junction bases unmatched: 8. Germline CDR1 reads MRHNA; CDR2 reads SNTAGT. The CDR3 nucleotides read TGTGCCAGCAGTGACTATGGCCGGGACAGGGGATTGAACACTGAAGCTTTCTTT. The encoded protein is CASSDYGRDRGLNTEAFF.